This is a list of T cell receptor beta chains from one sample in a study of shared clonotypes between healthy human individuals. Repertoires were generated with immunoSEQ multiplex PCR, while TCRdb's copy carries only in-frame clones and drops some. This sample has around 2,000,000 clones, with roughly 95% found just once. The source material was naive CD8+ T cells sorted from blood. The receptors shown here come from a man between 18 and 35 years old in good health. Each CDR3 is given with its conserved first and last residue. D genes are given only for firm matches. Size is omitted from some rows. Given values are once, few, many or a class for expanded clones.

.	TRBV7-9	TRBJ2-7	once	CASSLEAEQYF	TGTGCCAGCAGCTTAGAGGCCGAGCAGTACTTC
.	TRBV9	TRBJ1-6	.	CASSVEGGGNSPLHF	TGTGCCAGCAGCGTAGAAGGCGGGGGGAATTCACCCCTCCACTTT
.	TRBV5-4	TRBJ1-2	.	CASSRAGEGYGYTF	TGTGCCAGCAGCCGTGCCGGGGAAGGCTATGGCTACACCTTC
TRBD1	TRBV11-3	TRBJ2-7	.	CASSSRDRAYEQYF	TGTGCCAGCAGCTCCCGGGACAGGGCCTACGAGCAGTACTTC
TRBD1	TRBV5-1	TRBJ1-4	.	CASSLSGTGDEKLFF	TGCGCCAGCAGCTTGAGTGGGACAGGGGATGAAAAACTGTTTTTT
.	TRBV5-4	TRBJ1-6	.	CASSELTNSPLHF	TGTGCCAGCAGTGAATTGACGAATTCACCCCTCCACTTT
TRBD2	TRBV4-1	TRBJ2-1	.	CASSQLLAGVGELNEQFF	TGCGCCAGCAGCCAATTACTAGCGGGAGTTGGGGAATTGAATGAGCAGTTCTTC
TRBD1	TRBV6-5	TRBJ1-4	.	CASSRDRVAEKLFF	TGTGCCAGCAGTCGGGACAGGGTGGCCGAAAAACTGTTTTTT
.	TRBV6-6	TRBJ1-2	.	CASSYNEGDYGYTF	TGTGCCAGCAGTTACAACGAGGGGGACTATGGCTACACCTTC
.	TRBV19	TRBJ2-3	.	CASSISRGGQADTQYF	TGTGCCAGTAGTATATCTCGCGGGGGACAGGCAGATACGCAGTATTTT
TRBD1	TRBV10-2	TRBJ2-7	.	CASRPGQGTEQYF	TGCGCCAGCAGACCGGGACAGGGGACCGAGCAGTACTTC
.	TRBV9	TRBJ1-2	.	CASSVASGAYYGYTF	TGTGCCAGCAGCGTAGCTTCGGGGGCCTACTATGGCTACACCTTC
.	TRBV4-1	TRBJ2-3	.	CASRQTVTDTQYF	TGCGCCAGCAGACAGACTGTCACAGATACGCAGTATTTT
TRBD2	TRBV9	TRBJ2-1	.	CASSVAPAGGAFEQFF	TGTGCCAGCAGCGTAGCTCCCGCGGGGGGAGCGTTTGAGCAGTTCTTC
TRBD1	TRBV6-1	TRBJ1-2	.	CASSDWGGAGGFYGYTF	TGTGCCAGCAGTGACTGGGGTGGGGCAGGGGGATTCTATGGCTACACCTTC
.	TRBV5-1	TRBJ2-3	once	CASSPGYRETDTQYF	TGCGCCAGCAGCCCCGGTTACAGGGAGACAGATACGCAGTATTTT